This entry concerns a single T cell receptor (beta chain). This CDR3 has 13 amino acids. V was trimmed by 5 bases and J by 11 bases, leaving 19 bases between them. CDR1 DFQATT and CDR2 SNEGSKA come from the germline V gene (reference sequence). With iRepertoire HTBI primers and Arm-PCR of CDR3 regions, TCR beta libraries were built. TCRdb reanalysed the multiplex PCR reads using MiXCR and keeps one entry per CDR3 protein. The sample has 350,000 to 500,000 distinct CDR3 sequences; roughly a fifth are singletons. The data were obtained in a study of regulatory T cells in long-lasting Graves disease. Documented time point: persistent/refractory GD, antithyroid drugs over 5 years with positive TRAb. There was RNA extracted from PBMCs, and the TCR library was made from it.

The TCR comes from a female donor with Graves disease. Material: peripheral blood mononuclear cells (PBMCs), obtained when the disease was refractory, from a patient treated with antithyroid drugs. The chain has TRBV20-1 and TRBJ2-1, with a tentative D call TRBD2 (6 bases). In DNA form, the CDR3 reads TGCAGTGCTGAGCCGGGACTCCTCAGGCAGCAGTTCTTC. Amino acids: CSAEPGLLRQQFF.